This entry lists 17 T cell receptor beta chains sequenced from one sample in a study of blood T cell repertoires in COVID-19. The protocol was immunoSEQ multiplex PCR, while the TCRdb copy is restricted to in-frame clones and leaves out a portion. The sample has 250,000 to 400,000 clones, more than 70% seen once; the top ten hold 1.6%. Sequenced sample: peripheral blood. These receptors came from a woman in her thirties with COVID-19, enrolled during active disease.

This clone turned up a few times. This chain uses TRBV13 with TRBJ1-2; D is undetermined. Germline V gene sequence: CDR1 PRHDT, CDR2 FYEKMQ (reference sequence). Deletions cut 6 bases from V and 2 bases from J, with 10 bases between. The CDR3 runs to 13 residues. The CDR3 DNA reads TGTGCCAGCAGGTATGGCCGAAACTATGGCTACACCTTC. This encodes CASRYGRNYGYTF.

The chain links TRBV5-1 to TRBJ1-6; possible D gene TRBD1, 5 bases. The V end lost 4 bases, the J end lost 8 bases, and 13 bases lay between the germline ends. Germline V CDR1 and CDR2: SGHRS, YFSETQ. The CDR3 runs to 14 residues. CDR3 sequence (DNA): TGCGCCAGCAGCCCGGGGACTGGGGATTCACCCCTCCACTTT. Protein sequence: CASSPGTGDSPLHF.

This chain uses TRBV30 with TRBJ2-2, with a weak D call TRBD1 (6 bases). Germline CDR1 is GTSNPN and CDR2 is SVGIG (reference sequence). V dropped 2 bases and J dropped 7 bases, with 17 bases sitting between them. The CDR3 contains 15 residues. This chain's CDR3 is CAWSRQGQRIGELFF. Here the CDR3 DNA reads TGTGCCTGGAGTCGGCAGGGGCAAAGGATCGGGGAGCTGTTTTTT.

This clone has at least ten counts. The chain uses TRBV7-2 and TRBJ2-1; D ambiguous. CDR1 SGHTA and CDR2 FQGNSA come from the germline V gene. Trimming shortened V by 2 bases and J by 3 bases, and 8 bases separated the two germline ends. This CDR3 has 14 amino acids. This chain's CDR3 is CASSLIPRYNEQFF. The DNA for the CDR3 is TGTGCCAGCAGCTTAATCCCGCGCTACAATGAGCAGTTCTTC.

V is TRBV7-9 and J is TRBJ1-3, with 8 bases fitting TRBD1. This CDR3 contains 19 residues. In germline, CDR1 is SEHNR, CDR2 FQNEAQ (reference sequence). Trimming removed 3 bases from V and 1 base from J; junction bases left unmatched: 14. The CDR3 sequence is CASSFPNRQGIRSGNTIYF. In DNA, the CDR3 is TGTGCCAGCAGCTTCCCGAACCGACAGGGGATCCGGTCTGGAAACACCATATATTTT.

The V call is TRBV5-1, the J call TRBJ2-3, with a weak D call TRBD2 (5 bases). Germline CDR1 is SGHRS and CDR2 is YFSETQ. The V gene lost 0 bases and the J gene lost 3 bases, with 14 bases spanning the gap. The length of the CDR3 is 16 residues. DNA for the CDR3: TGCGCCAGCAGCTTGGGAGGCGCTCGGGATACAGATACGCAGTATTTT. Translated, it gives CASSLGGARDTDTQYF.

V usage is TRBV11-3 and J usage is TRBJ2-1; no clear D gene. The ends were cut back, 2 bases at V and 4 bases at J, with 6 bases in the middle. Looked up from germline, CDR1 is SGHNT and CDR2 is YENEEA. The CDR3 sequence is 13 residues long. The CDR3 coding sequence is TGTGCCAGCAGCTTACGTTCTTACAATGAGCAGTTCTTC. It encodes CASSLRSYNEQFF.

This clone was seen just once. The V gene is TRBV21-1, the J gene TRBJ1-2; TRBD1 reflects the table's D call only, with no check against the DNA. TRBV21-1 is a pseudogene segment. The CDR3 consists of 18 residues. The CDR3 reads CASSKGVVGDRANYGYTF. The DNA of the CDR3 is TGTGCCAGCAGCAAAGGGGTGGTGGGGGACAGGGCCAACTATGGCTACACCTTC.

This rearrangement joins TRBV7-6 to TRBJ2-3, with 10 nucleotides matching TRBD2. V was clipped by 5 bases and J by 10 bases; unmatched bases: 18. The CDR3 has 17 residues. The germline V gene has CDR1 SGHVS and CDR2 FNYEAQ. CDR3: CASSLGLADSSWGSQYF. The CDR3 DNA is TGTGCCAGCAGCCTAGGACTAGCGGATTCATCCTGGGGATCGCAGTATTTT.

The chain links TRBV27 to TRBJ1-1; 9 bases are shared with TRBD1. CDR3 length equals 15 residues. Germline trimming cut 4 bases from V and 6 bases from J; bases unmatched to any gene: 9. Per the germline V gene, CDR1 is MNHEY and CDR2 is SMNVEV (reference sequence). CDR3 bases: TGTGCCAGCAGTTCCCCGGACAGGGGAGGAGCTGAAGCTTTCTTT. Translated, it gives CASSSPDRGGAEAFF.

The chain carries TRBV13 and TRBJ2-7, with 7 bases aligning to TRBD1. Germline CDR1 and CDR2: PRHDT and FYEKMQ (reference sequence). V was clipped by 5 bases and J by 0 bases; unmatched bases: 7. There are 15 residues in the CDR3. Here the CDR3 DNA reads TGTGCCAGCAGCGTTCGGACAGGAAGCTCCTACGAGCAGTACGTC. Residues: CASSVRTGSSYEQYV.

This chain joins TRBV5-6 and TRBJ2-5; D not certain. This CDR3 has 15 amino acids. V was clipped by 1 base and J by 2 bases, with 12 bases between them. Germline V gene sequence: CDR1 SGHDT, CDR2 YYEEEE. CDR3 sequence: CASSLFLAVQETQYF. The CDR3 DNA sequence: TGTGCCAGCAGCTTGTTTTTGGCAGTACAAGAGACCCAGTACTTC.

This chain uses TRBV5-1 with TRBJ1-4; the D is unclear. V lost 0 bases to trimming and J lost 0 bases, with 6 bases between them. The CDR3 runs 15 residues. Germline lookup yields CDR1 SGHRS and CDR2 YFSETQ. The DNA of the CDR3 is TGCGCCAGCAGCTTGGGCGGAACAACTAATGAAAAACTGTTTTTT. Translating it yields CASSLGGTTNEKLFF.

The J gene is TRBJ1-6, the V gene TRBV11-2, with D possibly matching TRBD1 (6 bases). This CDR3 is built from 18 residues. Germline lookup yields CDR1 SGHAT and CDR2 FQNNGV. Deletions cut 3 bases from V and 0 bases from J, with 15 bases between. CDR3 protein: CASSLYVRGFSYNSPLHF. The CDR3 DNA is TGTGCCAGCAGCTTGTATGTCAGGGGCTTCTCCTATAATTCACCCCTCCACTTT.

This chain joins TRBV6-5 and TRBJ1-1, with a possible D match to TRBD1 (6 bases). V was trimmed by 5 bases and J by 6 bases, leaving 7 bases between them. Germline V gene sequence: CDR1 MNHEY, CDR2 SVGAGI. This CDR3 is built from 11 residues. CDR3 nucleotide sequence: TGTGCCAGCAGTCAGGGGTCTGAAGCTTTCTTT. Its protein is CASSQGSEAFF.

The CDR3 nucleotides are TGTGCCTGGAGGTCACCTCGAACAGGGCCTAATTCACCCCTCCACTTT. This sequence encodes CAWRSPRTGPNSPLHF. This chain connects TRBV30 to TRBJ1-6; possible D gene TRBD1, 6 bases. CDR3 length equals 16 residues. V shed 3 bases and J shed 6 bases, with 18 bases lying between them. Germline-derived CDR1 and CDR2 are GTSNPN and SVGIG (reference sequence).

The table lists this clone with a count of one. The chain links TRBV3-1 (or the pseudogene TRBV3-2) to TRBJ2-7; 9 bases are a match to TRBD2. CDR3 length equals 16 residues. The V segment lost 4 bases and the J segment 2 bases; nucleotides outside the gene matches: 9. Germline V gene sequence: CDR1 LGHDT, CDR2 YNNKEL (reference sequence). For the CDR3, the DNA is TGTGCCAGCAGCCCCCCGGGGCTAGCGGGGACCTACGAGCAGTACTTC. It yields the protein CASSPPGLAGTYEQYF.